Presented here are 15 T cell receptor beta chains from one specimen sequenced in a study of T cell responses to AZD1222 COVID-19 vaccine. Repertoires were generated with immunoSEQ multiplex PCR, while TCRdb's copy carries only in-frame clones and drops some. Of about 120,000 clones detected, just under 90% appear once; the ten largest clones hold more than 10%. Sequences were derived from peripheral blood, sampled on day 0 of AZD1222 vaccination. These receptors all stem from an adult in good health.

The rearrangement uses TRBV4-3 and TRBJ2-2; tentative D call: TRBD2 (6 bases). Germline loops: CDR1 LGHNA, CDR2 YSLEER. The CDR3 contains 18 residues. Trimming took 0 bases from V and 5 from J, leaving 19 bases between them. The CDR3: CASSQDRGGQGGTGELFF. DNA for the CDR3: TGCGCCAGCAGCCAAGATCGAGGTGGGCAGGGAGGAACCGGGGAGCTGTTTTTT.

This clone was observed a single time. This chain uses TRBV5-4 with TRBJ2-1; 12 bases are a match to TRBD2. The V gene end was trimmed by 3 bases and the J gene end by 2 bases; junction bases not matched to a gene: 9. CDR3 length: 18 residues. Germline CDR1 is SGHNT and CDR2 is YYREEE (reference sequence). CDR3 sequence reads: CASSSKTSGSWAYNEQFF. The CDR3 bases are TGTGCCAGCAGCTCGAAGACTAGCGGGAGTTGGGCCTACAATGAGCAGTTCTTC.

The J gene is TRBJ1-2, the V gene TRBV6-6; TRBD1 is a possible D gene (6 bases). The length of the CDR3 is 13 residues. Per the germline V gene, CDR1 is MNHNY and CDR2 is SVGAGI (reference sequence). V was clipped by 6 bases and J by 7 bases, with 15 bases between them. CDR3 region: CASRTLGGGGYTF. CDR3 in DNA: TGTGCCAGCAGGACATTGGGGGGCGGTGGCTACACCTTC.

This clone appeared a few times. The J gene is TRBJ2-7, the V gene TRBV19, with 7 bases fitting TRBD1. The germline CDR1 and CDR2 sequences are LNHDA and SQIVND (reference sequence). The CDR3 consists of 15 residues. V gave up 3 bases and J gave up 3 bases; unmatched junction bases: 8. DNA of the CDR3: TGTGCCAGTAGTATTGGGACAGTGGGAGACTACGAGCAGTACTTC. It translates to CASSIGTVGDYEQYF.

The chain uses TRBV20-1 and TRBJ2-1; D uncertain. This CDR3 contains 12 residues. With 3 bases removed from V and 3 bases from J, the gap between germline ends came to 6 bases. Germline loops: CDR1 DFQATT, CDR2 SNEGSKA (reference sequence). The CDR3 here is CSASRLYNEQFF. The CDR3 coding sequence is TGCAGTGCTAGTCGACTCTACAATGAGCAGTTCTTC.

The CDR3 loop is CASSHLALANTGELFF. CDR3 sequence (DNA): TGTGCCAGCAGCCACCTAGCACTAGCGAACACCGGGGAGCTGTTTTTT. The chain couples TRBV3-1 (or the pseudogene TRBV3-2) to TRBJ2-2, with D maybe TRBD2 (5 bases). CDR3 length: 16 amino acids. V was cut by 3 bases and J by 0 bases, with 11 bases left in between. Germline CDR1 reads LGHDT; CDR2 reads YNNKEL (reference sequence).

The V and J genes are TRBV27 and TRBJ2-7; D is perhaps TRBD2 (6 bases). Germline CDR1 reads MNHEY; CDR2 reads SMNVEV (reference sequence). The length of the CDR3 is 15 residues. V was shortened by 6 bases and J by 0 bases, with 15 bases between the two germline ends. The DNA for the CDR3 is TGTGCCAGCAGCTCCGTGGGGCGGGACTCCTACGAGCAGTACTTC. Encoded protein: CASSSVGRDSYEQYF.

The rearrangement links TRBV6-1 to TRBJ1-1; D uncertain. Per germline, CDR1 MNHNS and CDR2 SASEGT. This CDR3 is 17 amino acids long. V lost 0 bases, J lost 3 bases, and 17 bases lay in between. The CDR3 sequence is CASSEALRSGVYTEAFF. For the CDR3, the DNA is TGTGCCAGCAGTGAAGCGCTCCGTAGTGGGGTGTACACTGAAGCTTTCTTT.

The sample holds a few counts of this clone. This chain connects TRBV5-4 to TRBJ2-5; D possibly uses TRBD1 or TRBD2 (5 bases each). V was shortened by 4 bases and J by 1 base, with 17 bases between the two germline ends. The CDR3 spans 16 residues. From germline, CDR1 is SGHNT and CDR2 YYREEE (reference sequence). The CDR3 is CASSSLRGGVQETQYF. The CDR3 region has the DNA TGTGCCAGCAGCAGTTTGAGGGGCGGTGTCCAAGAGACCCAGTACTTC.

The chain has TRBV9 and TRBJ2-5; weak D call: TRBD2 (6 bases). The CDR3 covers 15 residues. Germline values: CDR1 SGDLS, CDR2 YYNGEE. The germline V and J ends were trimmed by 3 bases and 1 base, with 13 bases remaining between them. The CDR3 here is CASSAHGGSQETQYF. The CDR3, as DNA: TGTGCCAGCAGCGCCCACGGGGGTTCCCAAGAGACCCAGTACTTC.

The DNA of the CDR3 is TGTGCCAGCAGCTTATCCGCGGGACGGAAGACCCAGTACTTC. It translates to CASSLSAGRKTQYF. The rearrangement uses TRBV5-6 and TRBJ2-5; TRBD2 is a possible D gene (6 bases). Germline V gene lookup returns CDR1 SGHDT and CDR2 YYEEEE. Trimming left V 2 bases short and J 6 bases short, with 14 bases between. The CDR3 is made up of 14 amino acids. The full variable domain, rest sourced from reference TRBV5-6 and TRBJ2-5, is DAGVTQSPTHLIKTRGQQVTLRCSPKSGHDTVSWYQQALGQGPQFIFQYYEEEERQRGNFPDRFSGHQFPNYSSELNVNALLLGDSALYLCASSLSAGRKTQYFGPGTRLLVL.

The chain employs TRBV6-5 and TRBJ2-7, with TRBD2 identical over 11 bases. Germline V lookup: CDR1 MNHEY, CDR2 SVGAGI. Trimming at V came to 8 bases and at J to 2 bases, leaving 8 bases not matched to a gene. The CDR3 is made up of 15 amino acids. CDR3 sequence reads: CASFPTSGSPYEQYF. CDR3 coding DNA: TGTGCCAGCTTCCCAACTAGCGGGAGCCCCTACGAGCAGTACTTC.

V is TRBV5-3 and J is TRBJ2-2; D possibly corresponds to TRBD2 (6 bases). TRBV5-3 is known as an ORF, though its function is uncertain. Trimming removed 1 base from V and 5 bases from J, with 18 bases in between. The CDR3 is 17 residues long. The CDR3 nucleotides read TGTGCCAGAAGCTTGTGGTTGTGGCGGGAAAAAACCGGGGAGCTGTTTTTT. Translated, it gives CARSLWLWREKTGELFF.

This sequence joins TRBV6-2 or TRBV6-3 and TRBJ2-7; D gene ambiguous. The germline CDR1 and CDR2 sequences are MNHEY and SVGEGT. The ends were cut back, 0 bases at V and 7 bases at J, with 7 bases in the middle. The CDR3 length is 12 residues. The CDR3 spells CASSYSSWEQYF. The CDR3, as DNA: TGTGCCAGCAGTTACTCGTCCTGGGAGCAGTACTTC.

The chain joins TRBV4-2 to TRBJ2-7, with D perhaps given as TRBD1 or TRBD2 (5 bases each). Germline V lookup: CDR1 LGHNA, CDR2 YNFKEQ. The CDR3 spans 14 residues. The V end lost 1 base, the J end lost 5 bases, and 12 bases lay between the germline ends. The CDR3 loop reads CASSQGDPRDEQYF. CDR3 DNA sequence: TGTGCCAGCAGCCAAGGGGACCCGAGGGACGAGCAGTACTTC.